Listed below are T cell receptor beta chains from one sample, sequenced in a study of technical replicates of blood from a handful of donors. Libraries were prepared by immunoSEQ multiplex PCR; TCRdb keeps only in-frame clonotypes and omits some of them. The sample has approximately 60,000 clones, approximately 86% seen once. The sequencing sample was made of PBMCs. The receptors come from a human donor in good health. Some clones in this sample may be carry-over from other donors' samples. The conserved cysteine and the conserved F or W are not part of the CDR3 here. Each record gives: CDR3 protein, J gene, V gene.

cdr3_aa: ATDGTEGVNQPQH; j_call: TRBJ1-5; v_call: TRBV5-4
cdr3_aa: ASSQSGDRGHSDTQY; j_call: TRBJ2-3; v_call: TRBV23-1
cdr3_aa: ASSRVQGGNTEAF; j_call: TRBJ1-1; v_call: TRBV4-1
cdr3_aa: ASSDSWGIRTSGGKGQF; j_call: TRBJ2-1; v_call: TRBV11-2
cdr3_aa: ALRTGGADTGELF; j_call: TRBJ2-2; v_call: TRBV6-4
cdr3_aa: ASSPFGGETQY; j_call: TRBJ2-5; v_call: TRBV13
cdr3_aa: ASSSLPGGPTGTQY; j_call: TRBJ2-5; v_call: TRBV7-9
cdr3_aa: ASSEGEGADTQY; j_call: TRBJ2-3; v_call: TRBV6-1
cdr3_aa: ASSAGQTIEETQY; j_call: TRBJ2-5; v_call: TRBV9
cdr3_aa: ASSLALGGVYGNTIY; j_call: TRBJ1-3; v_call: TRBV7-8
cdr3_aa: ASSDSVAGGSDTQY; j_call: TRBJ2-3; v_call: TRBV6-4
cdr3_aa: ASSHDEVGEQY; j_call: TRBJ2-7; v_call: TRBV4-3
cdr3_aa: ASSQDWGASSYNEQF; j_call: TRBJ2-1; v_call: TRBV4-3
cdr3_aa: ASSLVGQGYEKLF; j_call: TRBJ1-4; v_call: TRBV7-9
cdr3_aa: ASSLEGTNFNSPLH; j_call: TRBJ1-6; v_call: TRBV7-2